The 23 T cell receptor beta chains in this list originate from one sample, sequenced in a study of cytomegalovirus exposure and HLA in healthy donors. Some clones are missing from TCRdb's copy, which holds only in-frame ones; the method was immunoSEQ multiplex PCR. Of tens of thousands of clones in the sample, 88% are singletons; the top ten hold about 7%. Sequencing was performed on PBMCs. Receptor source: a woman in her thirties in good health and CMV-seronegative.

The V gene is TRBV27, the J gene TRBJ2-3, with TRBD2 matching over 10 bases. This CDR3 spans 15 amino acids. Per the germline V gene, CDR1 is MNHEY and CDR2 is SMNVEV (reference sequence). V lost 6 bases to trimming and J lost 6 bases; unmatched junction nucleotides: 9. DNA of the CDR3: TGTGCCAGCAGCAAACCTAGCGGGAGTTGGGATACGCAGTATTTT. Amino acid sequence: CASSKPSGSWDTQYF.

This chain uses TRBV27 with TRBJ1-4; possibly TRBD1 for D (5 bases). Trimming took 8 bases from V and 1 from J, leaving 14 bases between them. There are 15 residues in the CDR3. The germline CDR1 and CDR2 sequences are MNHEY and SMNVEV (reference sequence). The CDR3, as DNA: TGTGCCAGCCCGCGGGGGGGGATAACTAATGAAAAACTGTTTTTT. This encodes CASPRGGITNEKLFF.

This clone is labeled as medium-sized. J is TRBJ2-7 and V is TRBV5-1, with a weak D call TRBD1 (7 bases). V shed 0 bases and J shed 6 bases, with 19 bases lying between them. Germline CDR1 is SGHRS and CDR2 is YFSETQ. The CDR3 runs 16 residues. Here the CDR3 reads CASSLEVRQGGGEQYF. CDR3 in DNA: TGCGCCAGCAGCTTGGAGGTACGACAGGGAGGTGGCGAGCAGTACTTC.

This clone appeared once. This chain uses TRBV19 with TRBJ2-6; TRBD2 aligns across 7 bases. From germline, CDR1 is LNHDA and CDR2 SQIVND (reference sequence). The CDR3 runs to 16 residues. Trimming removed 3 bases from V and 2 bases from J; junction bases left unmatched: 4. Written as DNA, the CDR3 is TGTGCCAGTAGTATTTTGGGAGGGGCTGGGGCCAACGTCCTGACTTTC. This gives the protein CASSILGGAGANVLTF. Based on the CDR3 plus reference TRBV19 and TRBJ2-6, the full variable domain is DGGITQSPKYLFRKEGQNVTLSCEQNLNHDAMYWYRQDPGQGLRLIYYSQIVNDFQKGDIAEGYSVSREKKESFPLTVTSAQKNPTAFYLCASSILGGAGANVLTFGAGSRLTVL.

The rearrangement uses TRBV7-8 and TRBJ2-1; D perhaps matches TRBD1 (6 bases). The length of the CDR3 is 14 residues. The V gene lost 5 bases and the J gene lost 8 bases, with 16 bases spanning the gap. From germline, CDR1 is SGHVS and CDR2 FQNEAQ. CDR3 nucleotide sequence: TGTGCCAGCAGCGGTGTGGGGGCCCGGGATGAGCAGTTCTTC. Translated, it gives CASSGVGARDEQFF.

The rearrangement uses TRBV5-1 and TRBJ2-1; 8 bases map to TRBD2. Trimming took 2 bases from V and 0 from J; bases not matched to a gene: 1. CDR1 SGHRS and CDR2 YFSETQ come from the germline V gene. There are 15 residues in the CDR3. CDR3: CASSFSGSSYNEQFF. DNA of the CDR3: TGCGCCAGCAGCTTCAGCGGGAGCTCCTACAATGAGCAGTTCTTC.

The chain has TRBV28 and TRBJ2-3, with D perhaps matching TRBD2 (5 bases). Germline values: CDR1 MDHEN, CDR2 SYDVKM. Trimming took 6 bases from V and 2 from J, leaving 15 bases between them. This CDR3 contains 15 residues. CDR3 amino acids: CASRSLGVLTDTQYF. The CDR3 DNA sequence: TGTGCCAGCAGATCCCTCGGGGTTCTCACAGATACGCAGTATTTT.

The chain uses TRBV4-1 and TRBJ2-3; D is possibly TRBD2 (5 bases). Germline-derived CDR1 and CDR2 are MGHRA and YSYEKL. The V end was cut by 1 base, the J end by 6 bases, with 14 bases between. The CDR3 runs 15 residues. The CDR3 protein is CASSQGTKPGDTQYF. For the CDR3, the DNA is TGCGCCAGCAGCCAAGGGACCAAACCGGGGGATACGCAGTATTTT.

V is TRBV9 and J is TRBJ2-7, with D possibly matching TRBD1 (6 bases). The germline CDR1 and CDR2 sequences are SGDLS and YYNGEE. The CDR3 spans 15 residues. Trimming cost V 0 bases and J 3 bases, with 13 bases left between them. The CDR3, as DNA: TGTGCCAGCAGCGTAGGTTGGGACAAGATCTACGAGCAGTACTTC. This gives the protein CASSVGWDKIYEQYF.

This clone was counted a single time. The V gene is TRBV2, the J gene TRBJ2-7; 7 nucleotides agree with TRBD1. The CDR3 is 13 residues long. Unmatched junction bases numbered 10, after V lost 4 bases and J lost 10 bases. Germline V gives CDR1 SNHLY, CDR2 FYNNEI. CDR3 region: CASSGVGQVSQYF. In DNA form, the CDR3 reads TGTGCCAGCAGTGGGGTCGGACAGGTGAGCCAGTACTTC.

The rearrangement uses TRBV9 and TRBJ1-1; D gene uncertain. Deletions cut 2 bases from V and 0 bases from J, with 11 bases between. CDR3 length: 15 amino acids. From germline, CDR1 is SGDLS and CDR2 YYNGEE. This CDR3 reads CASSVDDGVNTEAFF. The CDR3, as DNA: TGTGCCAGCAGCGTTGACGACGGGGTGAACACTGAAGCTTTCTTT.

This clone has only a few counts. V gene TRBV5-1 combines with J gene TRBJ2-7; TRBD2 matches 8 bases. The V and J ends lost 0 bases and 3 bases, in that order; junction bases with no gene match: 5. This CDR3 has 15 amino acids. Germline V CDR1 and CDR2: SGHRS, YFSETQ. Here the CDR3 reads CASSLDSGSLYEQYF. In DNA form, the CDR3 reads TGCGCCAGCAGCTTGGACAGCGGGAGTCTCTACGAGCAGTACTTC. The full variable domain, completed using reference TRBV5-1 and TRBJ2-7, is KAGVTQTPRYLIKTRGQQVTLSCSPISGHRSVSWYQQTPGQGLQFLFEYFSETQRNKGNFPGRFSGRQFSNSRSEMNVSTLELGDSALYLCASSLDSGSLYEQYFGPGTRLTVT.

CDR3 residues: CASSQDRTRNEQFF. In nucleotides, the CDR3 is TGCGCCAGCAGCCAAGATCGAACTAGGAATGAGCAGTTCTTC. This chain uses TRBV4-1 with TRBJ2-1; possible D gene TRBD2, 5 bases. This CDR3 region has 14 residues. CDR1 is MGHRA and CDR2 is YSYEKL in the germline V gene. V shed 0 bases and J shed 7 bases, with 10 bases lying between them.

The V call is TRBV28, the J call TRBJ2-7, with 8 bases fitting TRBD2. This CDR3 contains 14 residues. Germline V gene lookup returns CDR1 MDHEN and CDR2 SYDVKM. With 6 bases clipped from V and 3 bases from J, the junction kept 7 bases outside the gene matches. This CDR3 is CASRRTSSNYEQYF. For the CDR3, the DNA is TGTGCCAGCAGAAGGACTAGCAGTAACTACGAGCAGTACTTC.

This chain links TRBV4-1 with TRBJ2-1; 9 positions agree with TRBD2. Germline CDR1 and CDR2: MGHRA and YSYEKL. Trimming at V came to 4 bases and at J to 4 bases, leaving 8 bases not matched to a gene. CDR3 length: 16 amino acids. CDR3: CASSPTPSGKYNEQFF. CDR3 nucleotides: TGCGCCAGCAGCCCTACTCCTAGCGGGAAATACAATGAGCAGTTCTTC.

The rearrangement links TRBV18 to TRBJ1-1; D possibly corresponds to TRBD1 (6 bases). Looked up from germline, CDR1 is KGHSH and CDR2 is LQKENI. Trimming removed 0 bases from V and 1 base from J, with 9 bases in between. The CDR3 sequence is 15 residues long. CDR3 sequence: CASSPPGTTNTEAFF. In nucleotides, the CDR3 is TGTGCCAGCTCACCACCCGGGACAACGAACACTGAAGCTTTCTTT.

The CDR3 DNA reads as TGTGCCAGTAGGGAGACCGGGACAGGGGGCATCGGCTATGGCTACACCTTC. This encodes CASRETGTGGIGYGYTF. The rearrangement joins TRBV19 to TRBJ1-2, with 12 bases lining up with TRBD1. Per germline, CDR1 LNHDA and CDR2 SQIVND (reference sequence). This CDR3 contains 17 residues. J lost 4 bases, V lost 6 bases, and 12 bases had no gene match. Full variable domain (rest looked up from reference TRBV19 and TRBJ1-2): DGGITQSPKYLFRKEGQNVTLSCEQNLNHDAMYWYRQDPGQGLRLIYYSQIVNDFQKGDIAEGYSVSREKKESFPLTVTSAQKNPTAFYLCASRETGTGGIGYGYTFGSGTRLTVV.

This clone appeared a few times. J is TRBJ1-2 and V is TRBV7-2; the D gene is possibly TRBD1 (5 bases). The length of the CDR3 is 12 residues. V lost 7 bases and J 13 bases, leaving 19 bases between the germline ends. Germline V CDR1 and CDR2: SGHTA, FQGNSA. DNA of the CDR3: TGTGCCAGCACCTCCGGGACTACGGTATCCACCTTC. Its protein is CASTSGTTVSTF.

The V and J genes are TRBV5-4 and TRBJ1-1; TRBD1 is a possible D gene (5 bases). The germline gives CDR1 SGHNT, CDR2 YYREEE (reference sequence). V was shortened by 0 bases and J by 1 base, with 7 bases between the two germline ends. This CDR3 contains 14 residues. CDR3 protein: CASSLGGENTEAFF. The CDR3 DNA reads TGTGCCAGCAGCTTGGGGGGGGAGAACACTGAAGCTTTCTTT.

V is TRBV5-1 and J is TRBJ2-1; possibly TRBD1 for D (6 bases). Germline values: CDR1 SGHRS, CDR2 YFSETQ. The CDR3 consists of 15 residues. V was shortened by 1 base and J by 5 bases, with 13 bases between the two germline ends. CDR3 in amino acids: CASSLRAGDHNEQFF. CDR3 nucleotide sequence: TGCGCCAGCAGCTTGAGGGCAGGGGACCACAATGAGCAGTTCTTC.

This CDR3 is CASSLGSENYGYTF. CDR3 in DNA: TGTGCCAGCAGCTTAGGTTCCGAGAACTATGGCTACACCTTC. V gene TRBV7-9 combines with J gene TRBJ1-2, with unresolved D. The ends were cut back, 1 base at V and 2 bases at J, with 8 bases in the middle. CDR1 and CDR2 from the germline V gene are SEHNR and FQNEAQ (reference sequence). The CDR3 has 14 residues.

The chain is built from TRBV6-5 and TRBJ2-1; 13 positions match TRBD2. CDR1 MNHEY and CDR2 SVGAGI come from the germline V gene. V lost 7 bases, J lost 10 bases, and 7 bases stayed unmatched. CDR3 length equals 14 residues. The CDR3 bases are TGTGCCAGCACCGGACTAGCGGGAGAAAGAGAGCAGTTCTTC. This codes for CASTGLAGEREQFF.

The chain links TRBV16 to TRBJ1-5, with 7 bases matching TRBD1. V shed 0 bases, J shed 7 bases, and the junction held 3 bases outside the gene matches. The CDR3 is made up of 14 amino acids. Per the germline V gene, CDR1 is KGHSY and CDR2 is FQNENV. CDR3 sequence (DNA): TGTGCCAGCAGCCAATCGACAGGGATGCAGCCCCAGCATTTT. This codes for CASSQSTGMQPQHF.